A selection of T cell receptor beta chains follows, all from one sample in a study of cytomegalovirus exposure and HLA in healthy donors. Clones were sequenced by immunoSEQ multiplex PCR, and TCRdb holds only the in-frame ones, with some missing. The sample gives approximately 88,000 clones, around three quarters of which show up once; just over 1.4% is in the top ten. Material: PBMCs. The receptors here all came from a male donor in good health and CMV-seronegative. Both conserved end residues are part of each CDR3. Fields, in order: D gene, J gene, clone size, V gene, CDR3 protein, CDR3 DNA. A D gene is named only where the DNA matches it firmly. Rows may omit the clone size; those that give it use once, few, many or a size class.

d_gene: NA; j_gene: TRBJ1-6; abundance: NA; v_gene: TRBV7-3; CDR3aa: CASSLNTGSPLHF; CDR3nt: TGTGCCAGCAGCTTAAATACGGGTTCACCCCTCCACTTT
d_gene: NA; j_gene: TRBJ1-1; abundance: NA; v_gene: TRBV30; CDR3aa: CAWSVGVTEAFF; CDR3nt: TGTGCCTGGAGTGTAGGGGTCACTGAAGCTTTCTTT
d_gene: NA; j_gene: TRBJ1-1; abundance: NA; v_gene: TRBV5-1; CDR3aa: CASRYNGGASNTEAFF; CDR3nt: TGCGCCAGCAGATATAACGGGGGGGCTTCGAACACTGAAGCTTTCTTT
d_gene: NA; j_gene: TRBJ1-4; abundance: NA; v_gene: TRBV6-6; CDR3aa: CASSSLTKGQLFF; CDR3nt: TGTGCCAGCAGTTCCCTGACAAAGGGGCAACTGTTTTTT
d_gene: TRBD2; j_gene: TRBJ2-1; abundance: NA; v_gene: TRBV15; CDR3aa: CATSRGRISGDAYNEQFF; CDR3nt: TGTGCCACCAGCCGGGGACGGATTAGCGGGGACGCATACAATGAGCAGTTCTTC
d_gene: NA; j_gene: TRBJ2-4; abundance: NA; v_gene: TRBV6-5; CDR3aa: CASSSRQLAKNIQYF; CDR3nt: TGTGCCAGCAGTTCAAGACAGCTAGCCAAAAACATTCAGTACTTC
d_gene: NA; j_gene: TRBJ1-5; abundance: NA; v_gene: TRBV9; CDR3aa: CASSVATSGDENSNQPQHF; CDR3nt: TGTGCCAGCAGCGTAGCTACTTCGGGGGACGAAAATAGCAATCAGCCCCAGCATTTT
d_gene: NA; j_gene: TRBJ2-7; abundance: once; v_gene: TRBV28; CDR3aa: CASSASSYEQYF; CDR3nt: TGTGCCAGCAGTGCGTCCTCCTACGAGCAGTACTTC
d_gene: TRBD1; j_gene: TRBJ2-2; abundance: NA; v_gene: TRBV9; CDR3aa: CASSVAGGRWGVTNTGELFF; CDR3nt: TGTGCCAGCAGCGTAGCAGGGGGCAGGTGGGGGGTTACGAACACCGGGGAGCTGTTTTTT
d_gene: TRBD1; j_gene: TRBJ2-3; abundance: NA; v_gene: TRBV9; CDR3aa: CASSVGDRGTDTQYF; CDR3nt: TGTGCCAGCAGCGTAGGGGACAGGGGCACAGATACGCAGTATTTT
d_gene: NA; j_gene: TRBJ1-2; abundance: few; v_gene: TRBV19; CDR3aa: CASSSTGTNYGYTF; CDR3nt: TGTGCCAGTAGTTCCACCGGGACTAACTATGGCTACACCTTC
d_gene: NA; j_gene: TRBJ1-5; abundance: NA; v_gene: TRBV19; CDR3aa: CAGSGVNSNQPQHF; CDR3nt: TGTGCCGGCTCGGGAGTTAATAGCAATCAGCCCCAGCATTTT
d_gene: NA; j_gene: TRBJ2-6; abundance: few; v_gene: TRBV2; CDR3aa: CASSDRMSLGRRYSGANVLTF; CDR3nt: TGTGCCAGCAGTGATAGAATGAGTCTAGGCAGACGTTACTCTGGGGCCAACGTCCTGACTTTC
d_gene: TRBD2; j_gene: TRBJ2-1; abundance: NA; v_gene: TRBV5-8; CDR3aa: CASSFSGSGGSSYNEQFF; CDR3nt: TGTGCCAGCAGCTTCTCTGGTAGCGGGGGGAGCTCCTACAATGAGCAGTTCTTC
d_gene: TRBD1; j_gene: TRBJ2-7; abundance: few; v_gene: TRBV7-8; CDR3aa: CASSLVETGIYEQYF; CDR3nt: TGTGCCAGCAGCTTAGTGGAGACAGGGATATACGAGCAGTACTTC
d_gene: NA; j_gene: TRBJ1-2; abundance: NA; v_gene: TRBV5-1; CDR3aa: CASSIGGTNTGYTF; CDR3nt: TGCGCCAGCAGTATTGGTGGGACAAATACGGGCTACACCTTC
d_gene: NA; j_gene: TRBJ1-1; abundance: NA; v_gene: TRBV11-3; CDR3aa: CASSLWGQTEAFF; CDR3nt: TGTGCCAGCAGCTTATGGGGCCAAACTGAAGCTTTCTTT
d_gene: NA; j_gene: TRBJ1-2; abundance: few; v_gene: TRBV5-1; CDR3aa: CASSVTAPRNGYTF; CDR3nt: TGCGCCAGCAGCGTGACCGCTCCCAGGAATGGCTACACCTTC
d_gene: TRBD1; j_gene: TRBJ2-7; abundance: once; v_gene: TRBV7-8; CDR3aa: CASSQRTGEGYEQYF; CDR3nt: TGTGCCAGCAGCCAGCGGACAGGGGAAGGCTACGAGCAGTACTTC
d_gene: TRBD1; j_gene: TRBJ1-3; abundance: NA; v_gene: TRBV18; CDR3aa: CASSPSRQGGNTIYF; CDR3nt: TGTGCCAGCTCACCATCTCGACAGGGGGGAAACACCATATATTTT
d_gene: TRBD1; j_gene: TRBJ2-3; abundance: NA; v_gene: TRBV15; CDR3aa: CATSRGTGITDTQYF; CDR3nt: TGTGCCACCAGCAGAGGGACAGGGATCACAGATACGCAGTATTTT
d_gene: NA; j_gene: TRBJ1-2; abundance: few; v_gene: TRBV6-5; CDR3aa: CASSWRGENYGYTF; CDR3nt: TGTGCCAGCAGTTGGCGGGGGGAAAACTATGGCTACACCTTC
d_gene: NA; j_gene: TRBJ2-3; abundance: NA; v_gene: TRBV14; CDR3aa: CASSPPVPPDTQYF; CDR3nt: TGTGCCAGCAGCCCTCCCGTCCCCCCAGATACGCAGTATTTT
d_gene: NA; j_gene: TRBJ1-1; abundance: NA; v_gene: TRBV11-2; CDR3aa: CASSFDKRTEAFF; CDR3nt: TGTGCCAGCAGCTTCGACAAAAGAACTGAAGCTTTCTTT
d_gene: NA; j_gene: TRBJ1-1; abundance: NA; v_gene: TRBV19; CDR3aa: CASTDGQTLNTEAFF; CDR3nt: TGTGCCAGTACCGATGGACAGACGTTGAACACTGAAGCTTTCTTT
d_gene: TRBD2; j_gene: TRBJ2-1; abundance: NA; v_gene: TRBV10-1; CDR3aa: CASSETHFSGRANEQFF; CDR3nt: TGCGCCAGCAGTGAGACCCACTTCAGCGGGAGGGCCAATGAGCAGTTCTTC
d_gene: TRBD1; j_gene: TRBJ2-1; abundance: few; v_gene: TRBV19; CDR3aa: CASSITGGLSWGEQFF; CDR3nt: TGTGCCAGTAGTATTACAGGGGGGCTGTCTTGGGGGGAGCAGTTCTTC
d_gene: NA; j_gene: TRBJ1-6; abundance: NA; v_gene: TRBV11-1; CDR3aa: CASSPRQRNSPLHF; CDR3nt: TGTGCCAGCAGCCCCCGACAGCGTAATTCACCCCTCCACTTT
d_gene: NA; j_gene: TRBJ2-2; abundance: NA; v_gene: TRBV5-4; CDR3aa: CASSLFGGLRALFF; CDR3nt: TGTGCCAGCAGCTTGTTCGGGGGGCTTAGGGCGCTGTTTTTT
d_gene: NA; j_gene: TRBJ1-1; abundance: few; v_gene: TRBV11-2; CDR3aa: CASSLDPDMNTEAFF; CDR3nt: TGTGCCAGCAGCTTAGATCCAGACATGAACACTGAAGCTTTCTTT
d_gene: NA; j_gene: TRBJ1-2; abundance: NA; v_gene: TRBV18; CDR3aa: CASSPQEGANYGYTF; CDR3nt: TGTGCCAGCTCACCACAAGAAGGAGCTAACTATGGCTACACCTTC
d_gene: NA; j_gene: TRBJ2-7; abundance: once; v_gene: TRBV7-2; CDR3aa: CASSFPGIYEQYF; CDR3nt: TGTGCCAGCAGCTTCCCCGGGATATACGAGCAGTACTTC
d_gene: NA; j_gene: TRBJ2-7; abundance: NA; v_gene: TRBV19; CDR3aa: CASSIYPESSYEQYF; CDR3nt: TGTGCCAGTAGTATTTACCCCGAGAGCTCCTACGAGCAGTACTTC
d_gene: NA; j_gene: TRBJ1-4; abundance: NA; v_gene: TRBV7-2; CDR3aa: CASSSGLPKSNEKLFF; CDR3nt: TGTGCCAGCAGCTCCGGTCTCCCGAAAAGTAATGAAAAACTGTTTTTT
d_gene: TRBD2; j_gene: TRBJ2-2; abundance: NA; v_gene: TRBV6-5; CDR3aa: CASSRLAGVTGELFF; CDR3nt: TGTGCCAGCAGTCGACTAGCGGGAGTAACCGGGGAGCTGTTTTTT
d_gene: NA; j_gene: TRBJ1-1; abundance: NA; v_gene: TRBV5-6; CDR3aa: CASSPDSGNTEAFF; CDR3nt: TGTGCCAGCAGCCCGGATTCGGGGAACACTGAAGCTTTCTTT
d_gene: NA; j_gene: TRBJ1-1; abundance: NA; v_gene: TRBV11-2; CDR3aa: CASSLGGRSSSPEAFF; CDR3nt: TGTGCCAGCAGCTTAGGAGGGAGGTCCAGCTCCCCTGAAGCTTTCTTT
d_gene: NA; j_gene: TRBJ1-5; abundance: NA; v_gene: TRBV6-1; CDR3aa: CASSETARGPQHF; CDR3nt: TGTGCCAGCAGTGAAACTGCCAGGGGGCCCCAGCATTTT
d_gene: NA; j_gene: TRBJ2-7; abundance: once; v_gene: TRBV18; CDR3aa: CASSPNDYTGGKAEQYF; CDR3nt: TGTGCCAGCTCACCCAACGACTATACCGGGGGAAAGGCCGAGCAGTACTTC
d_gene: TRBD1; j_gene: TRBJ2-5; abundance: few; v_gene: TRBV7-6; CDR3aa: CASSMTGLGETQYF; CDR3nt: TGTGCCAGCAGCATGACAGGGTTGGGAGAGACCCAGTACTTC
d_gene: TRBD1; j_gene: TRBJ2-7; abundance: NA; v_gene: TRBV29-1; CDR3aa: CSAMDRELYF; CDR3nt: TGCAGCGCTATGGACAGGGAATTGTACTTC
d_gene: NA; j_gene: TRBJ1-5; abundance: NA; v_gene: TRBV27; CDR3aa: CASSYKQDSTSNQPQHF; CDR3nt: TGTGCCAGCAGTTATAAACAGGACAGTACAAGCAATCAGCCCCAGCATTTT
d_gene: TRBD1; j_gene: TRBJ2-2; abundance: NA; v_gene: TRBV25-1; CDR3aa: CASMGTAFANTGELFF; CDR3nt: TGTGCCAGCATGGGGACAGCGTTCGCGAACACCGGGGAGCTGTTTTTT
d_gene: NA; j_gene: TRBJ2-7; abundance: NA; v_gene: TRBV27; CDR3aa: CASSSTETTYEQYF; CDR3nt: TGTGCCAGCAGTTCGACAGAAACAACCTACGAGCAGTACTTC
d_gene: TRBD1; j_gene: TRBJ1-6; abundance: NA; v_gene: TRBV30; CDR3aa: CAWSVRTGGSPLHF; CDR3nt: TGTGCCTGGAGTGTACGGACAGGGGGCTCACCCCTCCACTTT
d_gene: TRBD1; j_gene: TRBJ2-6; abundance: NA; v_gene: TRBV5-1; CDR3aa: CASSLSPDRGPGANVLTF; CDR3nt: TGCGCCAGCAGCTTGAGTCCGGACAGGGGGCCGGGGGCCAACGTCCTGACTTTC
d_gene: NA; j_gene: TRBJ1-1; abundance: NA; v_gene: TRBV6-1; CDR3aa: CASSEARGSIAFF; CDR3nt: TGTGCCAGCAGTGAAGCTCGGGGGTCGATAGCTTTCTTT
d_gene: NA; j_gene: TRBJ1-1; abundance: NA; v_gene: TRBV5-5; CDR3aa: CASSLDQIEAFF; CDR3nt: TGTGCCAGCAGCTTGGATCAAATTGAAGCTTTCTTT
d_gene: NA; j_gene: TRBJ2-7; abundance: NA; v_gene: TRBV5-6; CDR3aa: CASSLNRVVSYEQYF; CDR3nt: TGTGCCAGCAGCTTGAACCGGGTGGTGAGCTACGAGCAGTACTTC
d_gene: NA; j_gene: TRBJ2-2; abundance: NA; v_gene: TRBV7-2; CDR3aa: CASSFSNTGELFF; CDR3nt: TGTGCCAGCAGCTTTTCAAACACCGGGGAGCTGTTTTTT
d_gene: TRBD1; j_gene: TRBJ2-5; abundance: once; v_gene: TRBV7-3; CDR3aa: CASSLTGTGYRETQYF; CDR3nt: TGTGCCAGCAGCTTAACCGGGACAGGTTATAGAGAGACCCAGTACTTC
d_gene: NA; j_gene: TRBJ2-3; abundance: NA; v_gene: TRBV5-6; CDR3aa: CASSLGGGPGDTQYF; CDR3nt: TGTGCCAGCAGCTTAGGGGGGGGCCCCGGAGATACGCAGTATTTT
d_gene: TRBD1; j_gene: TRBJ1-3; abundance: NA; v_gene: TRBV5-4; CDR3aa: CASSLTGATGNTIYF; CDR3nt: TGTGCCAGCAGCTTGACAGGGGCTACTGGAAACACCATATATTTT
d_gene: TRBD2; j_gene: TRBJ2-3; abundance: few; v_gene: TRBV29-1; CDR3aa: CSANPGGRGADTQYF; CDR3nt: TGCAGCGCCAACCCCGGGGGGAGAGGGGCAGATACGCAGTATTTT
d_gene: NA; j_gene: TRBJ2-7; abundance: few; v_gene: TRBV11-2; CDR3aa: CASSFNDGSLSEQYF; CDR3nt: TGTGCCAGCAGCTTTAACGACGGGAGCCTTTCCGAGCAGTACTTC
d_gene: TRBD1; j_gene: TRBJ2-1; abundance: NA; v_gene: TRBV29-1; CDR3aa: CSGYYRGENEQFF; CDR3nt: TGCAGCGGATATTACAGGGGCGAAAATGAGCAGTTCTTC
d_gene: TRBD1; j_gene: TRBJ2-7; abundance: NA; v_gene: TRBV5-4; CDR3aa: CASSLGQGNSYEQYF; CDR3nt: TGTGCCAGCAGCCTAGGACAGGGTAATTCCTACGAGCAGTACTTC
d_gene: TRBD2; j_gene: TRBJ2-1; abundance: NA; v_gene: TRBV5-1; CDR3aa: CASRYLAGSSYNEQFF; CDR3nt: TGCGCCAGCAGATACCTAGCGGGTAGCTCCTACAATGAGCAGTTCTTC